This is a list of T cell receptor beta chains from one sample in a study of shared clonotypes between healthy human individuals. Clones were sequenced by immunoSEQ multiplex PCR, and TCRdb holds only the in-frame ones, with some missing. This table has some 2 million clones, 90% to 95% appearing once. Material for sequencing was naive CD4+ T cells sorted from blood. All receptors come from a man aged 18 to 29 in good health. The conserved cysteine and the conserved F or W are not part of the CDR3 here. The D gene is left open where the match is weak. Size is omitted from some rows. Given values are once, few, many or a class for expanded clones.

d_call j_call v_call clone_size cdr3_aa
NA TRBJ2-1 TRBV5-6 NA ASSLGARANKNNEQF
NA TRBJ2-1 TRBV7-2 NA ASSLGLGSYNEQF
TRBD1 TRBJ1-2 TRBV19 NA ASTAGQEINYGYT
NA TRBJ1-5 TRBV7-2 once ASSLATGSGQPQH
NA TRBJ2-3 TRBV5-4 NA ASSLESQRTDTQY
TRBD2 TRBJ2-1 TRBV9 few ASSVGLAVYNEQF
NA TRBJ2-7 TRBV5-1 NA ATPSYGFRAGLYYEQY
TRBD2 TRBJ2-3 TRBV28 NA ASSPGTSGGTDTQY
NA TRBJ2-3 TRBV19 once ASSIRTLTDTQY
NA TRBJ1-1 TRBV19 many ASKWNTEAF
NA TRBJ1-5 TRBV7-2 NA ASSLSRDQPQH
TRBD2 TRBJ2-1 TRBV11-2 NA ASSFILAGSYNEQF
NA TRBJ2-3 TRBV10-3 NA AISGGPGADTQY
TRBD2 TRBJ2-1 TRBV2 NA ASASGGGYNEQF
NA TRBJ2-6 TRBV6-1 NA ASSERGQAAGANVLT
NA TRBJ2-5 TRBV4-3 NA ASSQDGGIGTQY
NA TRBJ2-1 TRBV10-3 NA AISESERVPPYNEQF
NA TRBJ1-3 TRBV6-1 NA ASAGFSGNTIY
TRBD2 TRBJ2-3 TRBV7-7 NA ASSLGLAGGADTQY
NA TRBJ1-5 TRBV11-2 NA ASSLSGRGSGNQPQH
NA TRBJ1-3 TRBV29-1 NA SVEDTSRNHHSGNTIY
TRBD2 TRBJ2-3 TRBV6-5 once ASSYFSGTLTDTQY
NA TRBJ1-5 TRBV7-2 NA ASSPSNQPQH
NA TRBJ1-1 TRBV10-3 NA AISEDSGTWTTAF
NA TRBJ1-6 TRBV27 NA ASSLFVGVGSPLH
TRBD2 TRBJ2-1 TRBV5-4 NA ASSLALAGGVSYNEQF
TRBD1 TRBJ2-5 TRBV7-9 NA ASSRGDRGRGETQY
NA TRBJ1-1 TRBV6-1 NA ASSALGQMNTEAF
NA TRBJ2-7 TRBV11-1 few ASSLVGTYEQY
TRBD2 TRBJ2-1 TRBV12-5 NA ASGSGAGGPKISNEQF
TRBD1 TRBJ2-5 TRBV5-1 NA ASSFNPTGGPETQY
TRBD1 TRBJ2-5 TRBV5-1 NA ASSTGTAIQETQY
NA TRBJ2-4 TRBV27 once ASSLSRTVAKNIQY
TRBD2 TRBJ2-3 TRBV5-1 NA ASRSGLEGVLGTQY